Listed below are T cell receptor beta chains from one sample, sequenced in a study of cytomegalovirus exposure and HLA in healthy donors. Profiling relied on immunoSEQ multiplex PCR, and the TCRdb table lists in-frame clones only, not all of them. The data show under 150,000 clones, approximately 80% seen once. What was sequenced was PBMCs. All receptors derive from a woman between 40 and 50 years old in good health and CMV-seropositive. Each CDR3 is given with its conserved first and last residue. Clone size appears in some rows only: once, few, many, or a class for an expanded clone.

v_call	j_call	clone_size	cdr3_aa
TRBV6-6	TRBJ1-2	-	CASSNRQGVDGYTF
TRBV7-3	TRBJ2-5	once	CASSFPAGDMATQYF
TRBV5-5	TRBJ2-5	-	CASREEETQYF
TRBV6-5	TRBJ1-1	-	CASSYTRVLGTEAFF
TRBV6-6	TRBJ1-5	-	CASRDDGGHQPQHF
TRBV9	TRBJ1-6	-	CASSVDSGGVHSPLHF
TRBV29-1	TRBJ1-5	-	CSVGDTGIQTGQHF
TRBV6-6	TRBJ2-1	few	CASSYHNEQFF
TRBV2	TRBJ2-4	-	CASSGSGLAVLAKNIQYF
TRBV30	TRBJ1-3	-	CACRDSRNTIYF
TRBV15	TRBJ2-7	-	CATSNGLAAYEQYF
TRBV10-3	TRBJ1-2	few	CAISELGRAVSNYGYTF
TRBV4-1	TRBJ2-7	many	CASSQLMGQGSFSYEQYF
TRBV7-9	TRBJ1-1	few	CASSSDRGMQNTEAFF
TRBV13	TRBJ2-5	-	CASSISGGGETQYF
TRBV7-9	TRBJ2-2	-	CSSSLGQGGTGELFF
TRBV5-6	TRBJ1-2	once	CASSLRGSWWANYGYTF
TRBV28	TRBJ2-1	-	CASSPRRQGSYNEQFF
TRBV7-9	TRBJ1-2	-	CSDSGGNGYTF
TRBV29-1	TRBJ2-6	-	CSVEGQGVSGANVLTF
TRBV7-9	TRBJ1-3	-	CASSSDSFSGNTIYF